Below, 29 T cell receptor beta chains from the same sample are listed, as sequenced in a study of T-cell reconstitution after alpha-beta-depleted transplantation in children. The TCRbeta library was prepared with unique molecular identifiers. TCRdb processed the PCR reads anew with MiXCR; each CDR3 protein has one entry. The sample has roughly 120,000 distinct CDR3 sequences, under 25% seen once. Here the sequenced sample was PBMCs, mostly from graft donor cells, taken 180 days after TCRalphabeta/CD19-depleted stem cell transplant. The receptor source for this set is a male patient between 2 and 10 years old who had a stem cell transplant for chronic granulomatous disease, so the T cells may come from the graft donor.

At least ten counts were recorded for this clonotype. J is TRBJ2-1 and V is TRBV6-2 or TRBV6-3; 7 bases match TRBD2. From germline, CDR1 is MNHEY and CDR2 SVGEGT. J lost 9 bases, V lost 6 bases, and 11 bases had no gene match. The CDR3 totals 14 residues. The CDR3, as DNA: TGTGCCAGCAGGCAAGCGGGGACCACCCCTGAGCAGTTCTTC. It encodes CASRQAGTTPEQFF.

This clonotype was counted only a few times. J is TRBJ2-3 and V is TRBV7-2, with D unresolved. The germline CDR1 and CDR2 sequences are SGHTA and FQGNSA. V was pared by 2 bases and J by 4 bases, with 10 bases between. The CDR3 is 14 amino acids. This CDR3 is CASSLMAMADTQYF. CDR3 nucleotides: TGTGCCAGCAGCTTAATGGCAATGGCAGATACGCAGTATTTT.

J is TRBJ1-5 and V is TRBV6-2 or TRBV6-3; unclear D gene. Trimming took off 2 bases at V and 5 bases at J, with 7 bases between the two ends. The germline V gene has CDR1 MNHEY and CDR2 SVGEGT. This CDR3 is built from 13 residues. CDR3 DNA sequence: TGTGCCAGCAGTTACCTCTGGGATCAGCCCCAGCATTTT. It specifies CASSYLWDQPQHF.

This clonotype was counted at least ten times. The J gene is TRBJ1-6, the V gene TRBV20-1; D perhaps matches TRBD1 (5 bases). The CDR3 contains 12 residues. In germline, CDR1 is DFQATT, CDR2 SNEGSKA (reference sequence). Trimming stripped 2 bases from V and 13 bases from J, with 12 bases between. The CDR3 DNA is TGCAGTGCTAGACCTCCGGGGGTCCCCCTCCACTTT. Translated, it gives CSARPPGVPLHF.

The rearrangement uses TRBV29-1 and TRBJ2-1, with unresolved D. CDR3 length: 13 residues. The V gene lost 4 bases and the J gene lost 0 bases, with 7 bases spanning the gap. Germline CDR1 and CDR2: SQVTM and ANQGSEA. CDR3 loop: CSVAHSSYNEQFF. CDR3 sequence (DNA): TGCAGCGTTGCGCATAGCTCCTACAATGAGCAGTTCTTC.

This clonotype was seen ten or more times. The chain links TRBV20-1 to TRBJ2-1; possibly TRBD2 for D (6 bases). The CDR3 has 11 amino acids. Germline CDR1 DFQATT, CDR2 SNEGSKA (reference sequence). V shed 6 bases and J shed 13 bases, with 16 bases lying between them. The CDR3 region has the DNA TGCAGTGCCCCTCTGGACTACCAACAGTTCTTC. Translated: CSAPLDYQQFF.

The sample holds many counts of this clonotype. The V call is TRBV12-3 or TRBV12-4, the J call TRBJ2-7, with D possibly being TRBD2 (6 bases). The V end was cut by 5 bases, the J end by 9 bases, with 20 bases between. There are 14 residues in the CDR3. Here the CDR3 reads CASSPNPEGGGQYF. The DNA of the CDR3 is TGTGCCAGCAGTCCAAACCCGGAGGGTGGGGGGCAGTACTTC.

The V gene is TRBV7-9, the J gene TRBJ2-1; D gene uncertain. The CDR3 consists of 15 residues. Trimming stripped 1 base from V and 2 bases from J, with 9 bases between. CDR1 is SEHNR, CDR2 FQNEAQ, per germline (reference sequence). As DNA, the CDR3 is TGTGCCAGCAGCTTAGTCAGTCCAGCCTACAATGAGCAGTTCTTC. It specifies CASSLVSPAYNEQFF.

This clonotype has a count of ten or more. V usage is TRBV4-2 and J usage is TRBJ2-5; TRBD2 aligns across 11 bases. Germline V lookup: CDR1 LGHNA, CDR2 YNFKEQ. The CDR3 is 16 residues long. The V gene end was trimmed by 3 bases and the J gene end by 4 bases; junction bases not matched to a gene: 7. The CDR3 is CASSQKRLAGPETQYF. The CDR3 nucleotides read TGTGCCAGCAGCCAGAAGCGACTAGCGGGACCAGAGACCCAGTACTTC.

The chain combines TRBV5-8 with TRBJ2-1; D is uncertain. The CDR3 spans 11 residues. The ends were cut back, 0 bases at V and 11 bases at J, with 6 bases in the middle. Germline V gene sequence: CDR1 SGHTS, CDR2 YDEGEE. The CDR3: CASSLEGKQFF. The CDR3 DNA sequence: TGTGCCAGCAGCTTGGAAGGAAAGCAGTTCTTC. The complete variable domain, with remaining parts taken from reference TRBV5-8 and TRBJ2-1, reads EAGVTQSPTHLIKTRGQQATLRCSPISGHTSVYWYQQALGLGLQFLLWYDEGEERNRGNFPPRFSGRQFPNYSSELNVNALELEDSALYLCASSLEGKQFFGPGTRLTVL.

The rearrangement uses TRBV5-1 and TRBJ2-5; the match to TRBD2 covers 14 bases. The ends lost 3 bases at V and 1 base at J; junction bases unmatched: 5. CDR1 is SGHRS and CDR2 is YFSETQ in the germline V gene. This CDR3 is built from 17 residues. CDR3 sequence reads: CASSSGLAGGSQETQYF. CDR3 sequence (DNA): TGCGCCAGCAGCTCCGGACTAGCGGGAGGCTCCCAAGAGACCCAGTACTTC. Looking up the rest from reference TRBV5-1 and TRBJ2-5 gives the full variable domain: KAGVTQTPRYLIKTRGQQVTLSCSPISGHRSVSWYQQTPGQGLQFLFEYFSETQRNKGNFPGRFSGRQFSNSRSEMNVSTLELGDSALYLCASSSGLAGGSQETQYFGPGTRLLVL.

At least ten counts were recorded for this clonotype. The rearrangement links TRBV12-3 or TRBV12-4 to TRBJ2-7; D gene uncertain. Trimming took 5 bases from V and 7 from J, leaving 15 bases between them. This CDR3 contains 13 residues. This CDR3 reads CASSLTTAKEQYF. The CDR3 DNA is TGTGCCAGCAGTCTTACAACAGCTAAGGAGCAGTACTTC.

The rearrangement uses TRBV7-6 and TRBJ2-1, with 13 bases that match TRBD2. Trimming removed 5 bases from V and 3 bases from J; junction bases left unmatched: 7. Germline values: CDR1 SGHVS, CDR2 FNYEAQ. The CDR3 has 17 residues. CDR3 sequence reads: CASSPGLAGDLYNEQFF. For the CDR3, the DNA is TGTGCCAGCAGCCCTGGACTAGCGGGAGACCTCTACAATGAGCAGTTCTTC.

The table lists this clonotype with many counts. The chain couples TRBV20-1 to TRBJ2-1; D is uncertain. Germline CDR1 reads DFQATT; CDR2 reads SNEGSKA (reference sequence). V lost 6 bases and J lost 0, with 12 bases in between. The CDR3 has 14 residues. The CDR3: CSAPTTSSYNEQFF. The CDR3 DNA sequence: TGCAGTGCCCCGACCACGAGCTCCTACAATGAGCAGTTCTTC.

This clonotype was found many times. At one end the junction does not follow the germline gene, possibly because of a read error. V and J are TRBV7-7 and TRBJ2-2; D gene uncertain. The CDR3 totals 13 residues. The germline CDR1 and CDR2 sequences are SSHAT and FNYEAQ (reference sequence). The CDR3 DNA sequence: TGTGCTAGCAGCCCGCAAGAGGCCGGGGAGCTGTTTTTT. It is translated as CASSPQEAGELFF.

The DNA for the CDR3 is TGTGCCAGCAGCCAGAGGTCGACATGGACGGATACGCAGTATTTT. Its protein is CASSQRSTWTDTQYF. The chain couples TRBV3-1 to TRBJ2-3; D is ambiguous. The V end was cut by 3 bases, the J end by 6 bases, with 16 bases between. Germline-derived CDR1 and CDR2 are LGHDT and YNNKEL (reference sequence). The CDR3 loop spans 15 amino acids.

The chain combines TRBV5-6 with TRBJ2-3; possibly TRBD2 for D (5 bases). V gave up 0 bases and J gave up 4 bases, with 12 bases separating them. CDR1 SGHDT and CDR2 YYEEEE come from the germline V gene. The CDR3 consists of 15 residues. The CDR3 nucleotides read TGTGCCAGCAGCTTGGGGCCCAGCGGAGCAGATACGCAGTATTTT. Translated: CASSLGPSGADTQYF.

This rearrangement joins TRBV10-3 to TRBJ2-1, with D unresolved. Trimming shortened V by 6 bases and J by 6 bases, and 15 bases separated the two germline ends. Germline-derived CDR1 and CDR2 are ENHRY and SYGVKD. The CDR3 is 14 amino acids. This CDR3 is CAISFGLVCNEQFF. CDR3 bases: TGTGCCATCAGCTTCGGCCTAGTCTGCAATGAGCAGTTCTTC.

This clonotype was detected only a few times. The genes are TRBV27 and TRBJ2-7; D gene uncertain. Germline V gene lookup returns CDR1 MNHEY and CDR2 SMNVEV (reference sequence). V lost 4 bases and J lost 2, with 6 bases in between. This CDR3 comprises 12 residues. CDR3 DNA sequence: TGTGCCAGCAGTTCCAGACCCTACGAGCAGTACTTC. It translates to CASSSRPYEQYF.

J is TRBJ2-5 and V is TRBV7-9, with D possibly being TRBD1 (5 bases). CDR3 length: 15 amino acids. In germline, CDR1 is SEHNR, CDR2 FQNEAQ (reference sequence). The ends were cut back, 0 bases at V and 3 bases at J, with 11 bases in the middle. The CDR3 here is CASSLAQTAKETQYF. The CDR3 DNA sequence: TGTGCCAGCAGCTTAGCACAGACAGCGAAAGAGACCCAGTACTTC. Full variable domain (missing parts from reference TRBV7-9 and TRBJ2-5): DTGVSQNPRHKITKRGQNVTFRCDPISEHNRLYWYRQTLGQGPEFLTYFQNEAQLEKSRLLSDRFSAERPKGSFSTLEIQRTEQGDSAMYLCASSLAQTAKETQYFGPGTRLLVL.

The CDR3 region is CASRQGYTDTQYF. The CDR3 nucleotides are TGTGCCAGCCGACAGGGTTATACAGATACGCAGTATTTT. V usage is TRBV12-3 or TRBV12-4 and J usage is TRBJ2-3, with 7 bases fitting TRBD1. This CDR3 region has 13 residues. The V and J ends lost 8 bases and 3 bases, in that order; junction bases with no gene match: 5.

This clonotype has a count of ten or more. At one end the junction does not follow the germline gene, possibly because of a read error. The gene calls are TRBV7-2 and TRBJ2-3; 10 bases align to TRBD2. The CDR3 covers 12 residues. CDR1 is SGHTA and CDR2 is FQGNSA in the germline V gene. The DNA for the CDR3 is TGTGCCAGCAGCCGCCGGACTAGCGGAGGGCATTTT. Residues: CASSRRTSGGHF.

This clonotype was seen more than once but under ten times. CDR3 sequence reads: CASDVTANTEAFF. The CDR3 region has the DNA TGTGCCAGTGACGTGACAGCGAACACTGAAGCTTTCTTT. This chain joins TRBV12-3 or TRBV12-4 and TRBJ1-1; D may be TRBD1 (5 bases). With 9 bases removed from V and 1 base from J, the gap between germline ends came to 12 bases. The CDR3 has 13 amino acids.

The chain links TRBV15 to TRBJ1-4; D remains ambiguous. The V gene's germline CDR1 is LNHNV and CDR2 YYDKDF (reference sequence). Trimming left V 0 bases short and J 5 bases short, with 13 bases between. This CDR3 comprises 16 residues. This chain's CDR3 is CATSRDPGAGNEKLFF. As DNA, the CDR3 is TGTGCCACCAGCAGAGACCCCGGAGCGGGCAATGAAAAACTGTTTTTT.

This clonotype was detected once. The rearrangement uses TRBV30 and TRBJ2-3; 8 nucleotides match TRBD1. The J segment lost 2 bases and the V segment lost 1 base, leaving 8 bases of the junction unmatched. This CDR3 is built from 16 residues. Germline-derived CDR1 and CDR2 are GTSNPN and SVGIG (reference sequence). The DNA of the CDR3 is TGTGCCTGGAGTGCAGAGACAGGGGCTTTCACAGATACGCAGTATTTT. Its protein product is CAWSAETGAFTDTQYF.

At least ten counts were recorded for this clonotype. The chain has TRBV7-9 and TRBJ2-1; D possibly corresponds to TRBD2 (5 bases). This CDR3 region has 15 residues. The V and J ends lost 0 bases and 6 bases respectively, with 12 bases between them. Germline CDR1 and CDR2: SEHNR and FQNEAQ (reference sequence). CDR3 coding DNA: TGTGCCAGCAGCTTAGCGGGAGCCGATGGCAATGAGCAGTTCTTC. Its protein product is CASSLAGADGNEQFF.

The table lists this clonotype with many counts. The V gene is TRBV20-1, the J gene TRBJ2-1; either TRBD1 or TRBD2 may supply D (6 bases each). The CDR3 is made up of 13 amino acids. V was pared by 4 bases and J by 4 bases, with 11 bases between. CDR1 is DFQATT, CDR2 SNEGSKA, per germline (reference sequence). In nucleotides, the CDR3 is TGCAGTGCTAATCCGGGGGCGTACAATGAGCAGTTCTTC. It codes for CSANPGAYNEQFF.

CDR3 sequence (DNA): TGCAGTGCTAGAGACCCCGGGGGCCTTTCCTACAATGAGCAGTTCTTC. The encoded protein is CSARDPGGLSYNEQFF. This rearrangement joins TRBV20-1 to TRBJ2-1; TRBD1 or TRBD2 may be the D gene (6 bases each). The ends were cut back, 0 bases at V and 1 base at J, with 13 bases in the middle. Germline V lookup: CDR1 DFQATT, CDR2 SNEGSKA (reference sequence). This CDR3 has 16 amino acids.

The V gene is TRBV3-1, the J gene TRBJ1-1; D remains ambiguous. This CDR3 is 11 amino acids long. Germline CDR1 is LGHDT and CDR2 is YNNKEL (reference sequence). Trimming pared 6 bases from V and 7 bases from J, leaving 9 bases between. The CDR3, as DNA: TGTGCCAGCAGTAATACGCTTGAAGCTTTCTTT. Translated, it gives CASSNTLEAFF.